The TCR beta chain described here comes from a study of shared clonotypes between healthy human individuals. Study-level findings and limits: Generation probability values for non-shared clonotypes were lower than those for clonotypes shared by all four donors.

Concerning this clone: The antigen is undetermined.

TCRdb keeps only in-frame clones here, not all; method: immunoSEQ multiplex PCR. Of 2 million to 2.5 million clones in the sample, about 94% were seen once. The sequence was collected from a man aged 18-30 years in good health. The specimen was naive CD4+ T cells sorted from blood. Subset of the sample: CD45RA+ positively selected.

The CDR3 DNA reads as TGCGCCAGCAGCCGATTTCCAGGTCCTGGAAACACCATATATTTT. It encodes CASSRFPGPGNTIYF. The chain combines TRBV5-1 with TRBJ1-3; no clear D. V lost 4 bases and J lost 2, with 13 bases in between. The CDR3 runs 15 residues. Germline V gene sequence: CDR1 SGHRS, CDR2 YFSETQ.